Sequencing of this T cell receptor beta chain was carried out in a study of regulatory T cells in long-lasting Graves disease. Assembly of TCR beta libraries relied on iRepertoire HTBI primers together with Arm-PCR of CDR3 regions. One entry per CDR3 protein, called by TCRdb with MiXCR from the multiplex PCR reads. Of fewer than 400,000 distinct CDR3 sequences in the sample, 20% were seen once. The sample holds a few counts of this clonotype. The CDR3 totals 17 residues. The V gene's germline CDR1 is SGHRS and CDR2 YFSETQ. With 4 bases clipped from V and 3 bases from J, the junction kept 9 bases outside the gene matches. The time point denotes: persistent/refractory GD, antithyroid drugs over 5 years with positive TRAb. Extracted PBMC RNA gave rise to the TCR library.

This clonotype was sampled from a female donor with Graves disease. The material was peripheral blood mononuclear cells (PBMCs), obtained when the disease was refractory, from a patient treated with antithyroid drugs. The chain is built from TRBV5-1 and TRBJ2-6, with 8 bases lining up with TRBD2. The CDR3 loop reads CASSPHRGGGGANVLTF. The DNA for the CDR3 is TGCGCCAGCAGCCCTCACCGGGGGGGAGGTGGGGCCAACGTCCTGACTTTC.